This passage covers 17 T cell receptor beta chains from one sample sequenced in a study of T cell responses to AZD1222 COVID-19 vaccine. Assay used: immunoSEQ multiplex PCR; TCRdb lists only in-frame clones, some missing. The data contain 99,000 or so clones, 75% to 90% of them singletons. Source: peripheral blood, taken on day 0 of AZD1222 vaccination. Receptor source: an adult in good health.

The chain joins TRBV28 to TRBJ2-3, with TRBD1 matching 7 bases. Trimming cost V 0 bases and J 2 bases; bases outside gene matches: 11. The length of the CDR3 is 18 residues. Per the germline V gene, CDR1 is MDHEN and CDR2 is SYDVKM. The CDR3 sequence: CASSLWAGTAQLTDTQYF. The CDR3 DNA follows: TGTGCCAGCAGTTTATGGGCCGGGACAGCACAGCTCACAGATACGCAGTATTTT. Drawing the rest from reference TRBV28 and TRBJ2-3, the complete variable domain is DVKVTQSSRYLVKRTGEKVFLECVQDMDHENMFWYRQDPGLGLRLIYFSYDVKMKEKGDIPEGYSVSREKKERFSLILESASTNQTSMYLCASSLWAGTAQLTDTQYFGPGTRLTVL.

The chain uses TRBV7-3 and TRBJ2-2, with a possible D match to TRBD1 (6 bases). Trimming pared 5 bases from V and 1 base from J, leaving 8 bases between. The CDR3 is 14 amino acids. The germline V gene encodes CDR1 SGHTA and CDR2 FQGTGA. The CDR3 region is CASSVQGNTGELFF. CDR3 nucleotides: TGTGCCAGCAGCGTACAGGGGAACACCGGGGAGCTGTTTTTT.

The chain couples TRBV28 to TRBJ2-7; TRBD1 might be the D (6 bases). Germline-derived CDR1 and CDR2 are MDHEN and SYDVKM. CDR3 length: 15 residues. The V and J ends lost 6 bases and 6 bases respectively, with 21 bases between them. Written as DNA, the CDR3 is TGTGCCAGCAGCCTGGCTGGGACATCCTTAGCCGAGCAGTACTTC. It encodes CASSLAGTSLAEQYF.

This chain uses TRBV18 with TRBJ2-3; D is perhaps TRBD1 (6 bases). This CDR3 contains 14 residues. Looked up from germline, CDR1 is KGHSH and CDR2 is LQKENI. The ends were cut back, 4 bases at V and 2 bases at J, with 10 bases in the middle. The CDR3 is CASSLDSSTDTQYF. The CDR3 region has the DNA TGTGCCAGCTCACTGGACAGCTCCACAGATACGCAGTATTTT.

The V gene is TRBV18, the J gene TRBJ2-5; tentatively, D is TRBD1 (6 bases). CDR3 length: 13 residues. The V end was cut by 7 bases, the J end by 5 bases, with 14 bases between. Germline loops: CDR1 KGHSH, CDR2 LQKENI. CDR3 loop: CASFQGTGETQYF. CDR3 sequence (DNA): TGTGCCAGCTTCCAGGGGACGGGCGAGACCCAGTACTTC. Drawing the rest from reference TRBV18 and TRBJ2-5, the complete variable domain is NAGVMQNPRHLVRRRGQEARLRCSPMKGHSHVYWYRQLPEEGLKFMVYLQKENIIDESGMPKERFSAEFPKEGPSILRIQQVVRGDSAAYFCASFQGTGETQYFGPGTRLLVL.

The V gene is TRBV19, the J gene TRBJ2-2; D not certain. Trimming removed 7 bases at V and 2 bases at J, with 8 bases between. Germline CDR1 LNHDA, CDR2 SQIVND (reference sequence). The CDR3 runs to 13 residues. This chain's CDR3 is CASKAFNTGELFF. The CDR3 DNA reads as TGTGCCAGTAAAGCCTTCAACACCGGGGAGCTGTTTTTT.

This chain links TRBV7-9 with TRBJ2-7; no firm D call. V dropped 1 base and J dropped 0 bases, with 10 bases sitting between them. CDR1 is SEHNR, CDR2 FQNEAQ, per germline (reference sequence). CDR3 length equals 15 residues. The CDR3 loop is CASSLVDLISYEQYF. The CDR3 DNA sequence: TGTGCCAGCAGCTTAGTGGACCTCATCTCCTACGAGCAGTACTTC.

The genes are TRBV29-1 and TRBJ1-6; D possibly corresponds to TRBD1 (5 bases). Per the germline V gene, CDR1 is SQVTM and CDR2 is ANQGSEA. The CDR3 contains 14 residues. V lost 3 bases and J 9 bases, leaving 15 bases between the germline ends. The DNA of the CDR3 is TGCAGCGTTGAGGTCGGGGCGCCCGGTTCACCCCTCCACTTT. It is translated as CSVEVGAPGSPLHF.

This clone appeared a few times. This rearrangement joins TRBV4-1 to TRBJ2-3; D is possibly TRBD1 or TRBD2 (5 bases each). The CDR3 totals 16 residues. The germline V and J ends were trimmed by 4 bases and 7 bases, with 21 bases remaining between them. CDR1 and CDR2 (germline): MGHRA, YSYEKL. CDR3 residues: CASSPRRGLEGNTQYF. CDR3 coding DNA: TGCGCCAGCAGCCCCCGCCGTGGACTCGAGGGGAATACGCAGTATTTT.

This rearrangement joins TRBV4-1 to TRBJ2-2; the D gene is possibly TRBD2 (6 bases). V was shortened by 0 bases and J by 2 bases, with 19 bases between the two germline ends. CDR1 and CDR2 (germline): MGHRA, YSYEKL. The CDR3 sequence is 19 residues long. CDR3 residues: CASSQDRSGGSHNTGELFF. CDR3 nucleotide sequence: TGCGCCAGCAGCCAAGATCGGAGTGGGGGGAGCCATAACACCGGGGAGCTGTTTTTT.

The chain has TRBV19 and TRBJ1-2; D gene ambiguous. The CDR3 runs to 17 residues. Deletions cut 0 bases from V and 4 bases from J, with 18 bases between. Germline CDR1 LNHDA, CDR2 SQIVND (reference sequence). The CDR3 reads CASSIDRGDRHPYGYTF. CDR3 in DNA: TGTGCCAGTAGTATAGATCGGGGAGACCGCCACCCCTATGGCTACACCTTC.

In this sample, this clone is large. The V gene is TRBV15, the J gene TRBJ2-1; 14 positions match TRBD2. V lost 4 bases to trimming and J lost 3 bases; unmatched junction nucleotides: 2. Germline V lookup: CDR1 LNHNV, CDR2 YYDKDF (reference sequence). The CDR3 is 16 amino acids. The CDR3 region is CATSMGLAGVYNEQFF. The CDR3 nucleotides read TGTGCCACCAGCATGGGACTAGCGGGAGTCTACAATGAGCAGTTCTTC. Drawing the rest from reference TRBV15 and TRBJ2-1, the complete variable domain is DAMVIQNPRYQVTQFGKPVTLSCSQTLNHNVMYWYQQKSSQAPKLLFHYYDKDFNNEADTPDNFQSRRPNTSFCFLDIRSPGLGDTAMYLCATSMGLAGVYNEQFFGPGTRLTVL.

This clone was counted a single time. The same CDR3 can be traced to other DNA sequences in this sample. The J gene is TRBJ1-1, the V gene TRBV9, with D unclear. Germline CDR1 is SGDLS and CDR2 is YYNGEE. V shed 4 bases and J shed 0 bases, with 13 bases lying between them. CDR3 size: 15 residues. The CDR3 coding sequence is TGTGCCAGCAGCCCCCGAGGGCAGGTGAACACTGAAGCTTTCTTT. Its translation: CASSPRGQVNTEAFF. Combining the CDR3 with reference TRBV9 and TRBJ1-1 gives the whole variable domain DSGVTQTPKHLITATGQRVTLRCSPRSGDLSVYWYQQSLDQGLQFLIQYYNGEERAKGNILERFSAQQFPDLHSELNLSSLELGDSALYFCASSPRGQVNTEAFFGQGTRLTVV.

This clone was counted once. Other DNA sequences in this sample translate to the same CDR3. The chain is built from TRBV9 and TRBJ2-5, with a tentative D call TRBD2 (5 bases). This CDR3 is built from 13 residues. The V and J ends lost 0 bases and 3 bases respectively, with 6 bases between them. The germline V gene encodes CDR1 SGDLS and CDR2 YYNGEE. CDR3 region: CASSVAGKETQYF. Written as DNA, the CDR3 is TGTGCCAGCAGCGTAGCCGGGAAAGAGACCCAGTACTTC. Based on the CDR3 plus reference TRBV9 and TRBJ2-5, the full variable domain is DSGVTQTPKHLITATGQRVTLRCSPRSGDLSVYWYQQSLDQGLQFLIQYYNGEERAKGNILERFSAQQFPDLHSELNLSSLELGDSALYFCASSVAGKETQYFGPGTRLLVL.

The chain has TRBV3-1 (or the pseudogene TRBV3-2) and TRBJ1-1; D not resolved. This CDR3 is built from 15 residues. Germline CDR1 reads LGHDT; CDR2 reads YNNKEL (reference sequence). V lost 6 bases, J lost 5 bases, and 19 bases lay in between. CDR3 bases: TGTGCCAGCAGACACGGGTCCCCAGCAGAGACTGAAGCTTTCTTT. Amino acids: CASRHGSPAETEAFF.

CDR3 nucleotides: TGTGCCAGCAGTTTTAACAGGGCAGGGGAGCAGTACTTC. It yields the protein CASSFNRAGEQYF. The chain combines TRBV28 with TRBJ2-7; D perhaps matches TRBD1 (6 bases). Germline values: CDR1 MDHEN, CDR2 SYDVKM. Trimming cost V 3 bases and J 7 bases, with 13 bases left between them. The CDR3 length is 13 residues.

The V call is TRBV9, the J call TRBJ1-2, with TRBD1 as a possible D gene (6 bases). V was cut by 4 bases and J by 1 base, with 20 bases left in between. The CDR3 covers 17 residues. In germline, CDR1 is SGDLS, CDR2 YYNGEE. CDR3 sequence (DNA): TGTGCCAGCAGCCGCCGGCGGGTAGGGGGGGATAACTATGGCTACACCTTC. Protein sequence: CASSRRRVGGDNYGYTF.